This T cell receptor beta chain was recorded in a study of human versus mouse CDR3 diversity and MHC coevolution. Study information: Samples had between roughly 0.6 x 10^7 and 1.7 x 10^7 valid reads. Study-wide results and caveats: iCHAO1 estimated the human TCR beta repertoire at 1.5 million to 2 million clonotypes. Among all groups, most of the three human donors showed least clonal inequality. Compared with mice, human CDR3s carried more deletions and insertions on average.

Germline CDR1 reads LNHDA; CDR2 reads SQIVND (reference sequence). This CDR3 is built from 15 residues. V lost 10 bases to trimming and J lost 3 bases; unmatched junction nucleotides: 12. This table comes from immunoSEQ multiplex PCR, and its TCRdb copy is limited to in-frame clones, with some not included. The sample includes about 77,000 clones, approximately 90% of them seen just once. As concerns this clone: The target antigen is unknown.

This sequence was found in a person between 25 and 70 years old in good health. Sequencing input: naive CD4+ T cells from blood. The sample's subset: CD45RO-negative CD62L-positive naive CD4 T cells. The chain combines TRBV19 with TRBJ2-5; 9 bases are a match to TRBD2. The CDR3 here is CATSRGRLAEETQYF. CDR3 coding DNA: TGTGCCACCAGTAGGGGTAGACTAGCGGAAGAGACCCAGTACTTC.